This T cell receptor beta chain stems from a study of blood T cell repertoires in COVID-19. Study in general: Samples taken during acute and convalescent COVID-19 were collected in the United States, Italy and Spain.

Losses at the gene ends were 4 bases for V and 0 bases for J; bases not matched to a gene: 4. Germline values: CDR1 SGHRS, CDR2 YFSETQ. There are 17 residues in the CDR3. Profiling relied on immunoSEQ multiplex PCR, and the TCRdb table lists in-frame clones only, not all of them. The sample includes fewer than 100,000 clones, 65% to 90% seen only once; the top ten take approximately 20%. This chain connects TRBV5-1 to TRBJ2-7; 16 nucleotides match TRBD2. The sample was peripheral blood. This TCR was recovered from a woman aged 45-65 years with acute or convalescent COVID-19. CDR3 coding DNA: TGCGCCAGCAGCCGGGGACTAGCGGGAGGGAGCTCCTACGAGCAGTACTTC. Translation gives CASSRGLAGGSSYEQYF.